Given below is one T cell receptor beta chain in context. The sample belongs to a study of blood T cell repertoires in COVID-19. Trimming left V 4 bases short and J 0 bases short, with 12 bases between. This CDR3 comprises 15 residues. CDR1 LGHDT and CDR2 YNNKEL come from the germline V gene (reference sequence). Some clones are missing from TCRdb's copy, which holds only in-frame ones; the method was immunoSEQ multiplex PCR. Among 250,000 or so clones listed, roughly 85% were seen once. Recruitment covered about 25 US areas and drew participants whose ages spanned roughly 18 to 95 years. Membership in each cohort depended on participant-reported clinical history.

This clonotype originated in a woman aged 45-59 years who had been exposed to COVID-19. Sequencing used PBMCs or T cells enriched from blood (not recorded which). The V gene is TRBV3-1 (or the pseudogene TRBV3-2), the J gene TRBJ1-1; D might be TRBD1 (6 bases). Here the CDR3 reads CASSPRDKLNTEAFF. DNA for the CDR3: TGTGCCAGCAGCCCTAGGGACAAGTTGAACACTGAAGCTTTCTTT.